This is a list of T cell receptor beta chains from one sample in a study of T cells in Graves' hyperthyroidism and ophthalmopathy. In TCRdb, the multiplex PCR reads were re-called with MiXCR into one record per CDR3 protein. The sample includes about 25,000 distinct CDR3 sequences, less than 65% seen only once; the top ten take about 25%. Sequencing was carried out using blood. The receptors stem from a woman aged 40 to 49 with Graves' hyperthyroidism that later progressed to Graves' ophthalmopathy. Each CDR3 is given with its conserved first and last residue. A D gene is named only where the DNA matches it firmly. Rows may omit the clone size; those that give it use once, few, many or a size class.

cdr3_aa cdr3_nt j_call d_call clone_size v_call
CASSQEAFGYEQYF TGCGCCAGCAGCCAAGAAGCGTTTGGCTACGAGCAGTACTTC TRBJ2-7 . many TRBV4-1
CASSESDAYGYTF TGCGCCAGCAGTGAATCTGATGCCTATGGCTACACCTTC TRBJ1-2 . . TRBV10-2
CASSLYSVSTDAQYF TGTGCCAGCAGCTTATACTCAGTATCGACAGATGCGCAGTATTTT TRBJ2-3 . . TRBV7-6
CSVDDKTDLARRDYEQYF TGCAGCGTTGACGACAAGACGGACTTGGCTAGGAGGGACTACGAGCAGTACTTC TRBJ2-7 . . TRBV29-1
CASSRWGDEQFF TGTGCCAGCAGCCGTTGGGGGGATGAGCAGTTCTTC TRBJ2-1 . . TRBV5-4
CASNLALDEQFF TGTGCCAGCAATTTAGCCCTCGACGAGCAGTTCTTC TRBJ2-1 . many TRBV28
CSARNPRRTYEQYF TGCAGTGCTAGGAACCCCAGGCGAACCTACGAGCAGTACTTC TRBJ2-7 . few TRBV20-1
CSVTREGELFF TGCAGCGTCACTAGAGAAGGGGAGCTGTTTTTT TRBJ2-2 . . TRBV29-1
CASSQESGVRAYEQYF TGTGCCAGCAGCCAAGAATCCGGGGTTCGCGCATACGAGCAGTACTTC TRBJ2-7 . many TRBV4-2
CASSLGGINEKLFF TGCGCCAGCAGCTTGGGAGGAATTAACGAAAAACTGTTTTTT TRBJ1-4 . many TRBV5-1
CSLEGIYEQYF TGCAGCTTGGAAGGGATCTACGAGCAGTACTTC TRBJ2-7 . . TRBV29-1
CASSDLTSGRVSYNEQFF TGTGCCAGCAGTGACCTCACTAGCGGGAGGGTCTCCTACAATGAGCAGTTCTTC TRBJ2-1 TRBD2 . TRBV2
CASSLRLAGGADTQYF TGCGCCAGCAGCTTGAGACTAGCGGGAGGTGCAGATACGCAGTATTTT TRBJ2-3 TRBD2 . TRBV5-1
CAIEEGLADTDTQYF TGTGCCATCGAGGAGGGACTAGCGGACACAGATACGCAGTATTTT TRBJ2-3 TRBD2 . TRBV2
CSAGGGTDTQYF TGCAGTGCTGGGGGGGGTACAGATACGCAGTATTTT TRBJ2-3 TRBD2 . TRBV20-1
CATSRRLAGYNEQFF TGTGCCACCAGTCGGCGGCTAGCGGGATACAATGAGCAGTTCTTC TRBJ2-1 TRBD2 few TRBV24-1
CASSLSSGRGDEQFF TGTGCCAGCAGCTTATCTAGCGGGAGAGGGGATGAGCAGTTCTTC TRBJ2-1 TRBD2 many TRBV11-2
CASRVQGPYNEQFF TGTGCCAGCAGGGTACAGGGGCCATACAATGAGCAGTTCTTC TRBJ2-1 TRBD1 . TRBV2